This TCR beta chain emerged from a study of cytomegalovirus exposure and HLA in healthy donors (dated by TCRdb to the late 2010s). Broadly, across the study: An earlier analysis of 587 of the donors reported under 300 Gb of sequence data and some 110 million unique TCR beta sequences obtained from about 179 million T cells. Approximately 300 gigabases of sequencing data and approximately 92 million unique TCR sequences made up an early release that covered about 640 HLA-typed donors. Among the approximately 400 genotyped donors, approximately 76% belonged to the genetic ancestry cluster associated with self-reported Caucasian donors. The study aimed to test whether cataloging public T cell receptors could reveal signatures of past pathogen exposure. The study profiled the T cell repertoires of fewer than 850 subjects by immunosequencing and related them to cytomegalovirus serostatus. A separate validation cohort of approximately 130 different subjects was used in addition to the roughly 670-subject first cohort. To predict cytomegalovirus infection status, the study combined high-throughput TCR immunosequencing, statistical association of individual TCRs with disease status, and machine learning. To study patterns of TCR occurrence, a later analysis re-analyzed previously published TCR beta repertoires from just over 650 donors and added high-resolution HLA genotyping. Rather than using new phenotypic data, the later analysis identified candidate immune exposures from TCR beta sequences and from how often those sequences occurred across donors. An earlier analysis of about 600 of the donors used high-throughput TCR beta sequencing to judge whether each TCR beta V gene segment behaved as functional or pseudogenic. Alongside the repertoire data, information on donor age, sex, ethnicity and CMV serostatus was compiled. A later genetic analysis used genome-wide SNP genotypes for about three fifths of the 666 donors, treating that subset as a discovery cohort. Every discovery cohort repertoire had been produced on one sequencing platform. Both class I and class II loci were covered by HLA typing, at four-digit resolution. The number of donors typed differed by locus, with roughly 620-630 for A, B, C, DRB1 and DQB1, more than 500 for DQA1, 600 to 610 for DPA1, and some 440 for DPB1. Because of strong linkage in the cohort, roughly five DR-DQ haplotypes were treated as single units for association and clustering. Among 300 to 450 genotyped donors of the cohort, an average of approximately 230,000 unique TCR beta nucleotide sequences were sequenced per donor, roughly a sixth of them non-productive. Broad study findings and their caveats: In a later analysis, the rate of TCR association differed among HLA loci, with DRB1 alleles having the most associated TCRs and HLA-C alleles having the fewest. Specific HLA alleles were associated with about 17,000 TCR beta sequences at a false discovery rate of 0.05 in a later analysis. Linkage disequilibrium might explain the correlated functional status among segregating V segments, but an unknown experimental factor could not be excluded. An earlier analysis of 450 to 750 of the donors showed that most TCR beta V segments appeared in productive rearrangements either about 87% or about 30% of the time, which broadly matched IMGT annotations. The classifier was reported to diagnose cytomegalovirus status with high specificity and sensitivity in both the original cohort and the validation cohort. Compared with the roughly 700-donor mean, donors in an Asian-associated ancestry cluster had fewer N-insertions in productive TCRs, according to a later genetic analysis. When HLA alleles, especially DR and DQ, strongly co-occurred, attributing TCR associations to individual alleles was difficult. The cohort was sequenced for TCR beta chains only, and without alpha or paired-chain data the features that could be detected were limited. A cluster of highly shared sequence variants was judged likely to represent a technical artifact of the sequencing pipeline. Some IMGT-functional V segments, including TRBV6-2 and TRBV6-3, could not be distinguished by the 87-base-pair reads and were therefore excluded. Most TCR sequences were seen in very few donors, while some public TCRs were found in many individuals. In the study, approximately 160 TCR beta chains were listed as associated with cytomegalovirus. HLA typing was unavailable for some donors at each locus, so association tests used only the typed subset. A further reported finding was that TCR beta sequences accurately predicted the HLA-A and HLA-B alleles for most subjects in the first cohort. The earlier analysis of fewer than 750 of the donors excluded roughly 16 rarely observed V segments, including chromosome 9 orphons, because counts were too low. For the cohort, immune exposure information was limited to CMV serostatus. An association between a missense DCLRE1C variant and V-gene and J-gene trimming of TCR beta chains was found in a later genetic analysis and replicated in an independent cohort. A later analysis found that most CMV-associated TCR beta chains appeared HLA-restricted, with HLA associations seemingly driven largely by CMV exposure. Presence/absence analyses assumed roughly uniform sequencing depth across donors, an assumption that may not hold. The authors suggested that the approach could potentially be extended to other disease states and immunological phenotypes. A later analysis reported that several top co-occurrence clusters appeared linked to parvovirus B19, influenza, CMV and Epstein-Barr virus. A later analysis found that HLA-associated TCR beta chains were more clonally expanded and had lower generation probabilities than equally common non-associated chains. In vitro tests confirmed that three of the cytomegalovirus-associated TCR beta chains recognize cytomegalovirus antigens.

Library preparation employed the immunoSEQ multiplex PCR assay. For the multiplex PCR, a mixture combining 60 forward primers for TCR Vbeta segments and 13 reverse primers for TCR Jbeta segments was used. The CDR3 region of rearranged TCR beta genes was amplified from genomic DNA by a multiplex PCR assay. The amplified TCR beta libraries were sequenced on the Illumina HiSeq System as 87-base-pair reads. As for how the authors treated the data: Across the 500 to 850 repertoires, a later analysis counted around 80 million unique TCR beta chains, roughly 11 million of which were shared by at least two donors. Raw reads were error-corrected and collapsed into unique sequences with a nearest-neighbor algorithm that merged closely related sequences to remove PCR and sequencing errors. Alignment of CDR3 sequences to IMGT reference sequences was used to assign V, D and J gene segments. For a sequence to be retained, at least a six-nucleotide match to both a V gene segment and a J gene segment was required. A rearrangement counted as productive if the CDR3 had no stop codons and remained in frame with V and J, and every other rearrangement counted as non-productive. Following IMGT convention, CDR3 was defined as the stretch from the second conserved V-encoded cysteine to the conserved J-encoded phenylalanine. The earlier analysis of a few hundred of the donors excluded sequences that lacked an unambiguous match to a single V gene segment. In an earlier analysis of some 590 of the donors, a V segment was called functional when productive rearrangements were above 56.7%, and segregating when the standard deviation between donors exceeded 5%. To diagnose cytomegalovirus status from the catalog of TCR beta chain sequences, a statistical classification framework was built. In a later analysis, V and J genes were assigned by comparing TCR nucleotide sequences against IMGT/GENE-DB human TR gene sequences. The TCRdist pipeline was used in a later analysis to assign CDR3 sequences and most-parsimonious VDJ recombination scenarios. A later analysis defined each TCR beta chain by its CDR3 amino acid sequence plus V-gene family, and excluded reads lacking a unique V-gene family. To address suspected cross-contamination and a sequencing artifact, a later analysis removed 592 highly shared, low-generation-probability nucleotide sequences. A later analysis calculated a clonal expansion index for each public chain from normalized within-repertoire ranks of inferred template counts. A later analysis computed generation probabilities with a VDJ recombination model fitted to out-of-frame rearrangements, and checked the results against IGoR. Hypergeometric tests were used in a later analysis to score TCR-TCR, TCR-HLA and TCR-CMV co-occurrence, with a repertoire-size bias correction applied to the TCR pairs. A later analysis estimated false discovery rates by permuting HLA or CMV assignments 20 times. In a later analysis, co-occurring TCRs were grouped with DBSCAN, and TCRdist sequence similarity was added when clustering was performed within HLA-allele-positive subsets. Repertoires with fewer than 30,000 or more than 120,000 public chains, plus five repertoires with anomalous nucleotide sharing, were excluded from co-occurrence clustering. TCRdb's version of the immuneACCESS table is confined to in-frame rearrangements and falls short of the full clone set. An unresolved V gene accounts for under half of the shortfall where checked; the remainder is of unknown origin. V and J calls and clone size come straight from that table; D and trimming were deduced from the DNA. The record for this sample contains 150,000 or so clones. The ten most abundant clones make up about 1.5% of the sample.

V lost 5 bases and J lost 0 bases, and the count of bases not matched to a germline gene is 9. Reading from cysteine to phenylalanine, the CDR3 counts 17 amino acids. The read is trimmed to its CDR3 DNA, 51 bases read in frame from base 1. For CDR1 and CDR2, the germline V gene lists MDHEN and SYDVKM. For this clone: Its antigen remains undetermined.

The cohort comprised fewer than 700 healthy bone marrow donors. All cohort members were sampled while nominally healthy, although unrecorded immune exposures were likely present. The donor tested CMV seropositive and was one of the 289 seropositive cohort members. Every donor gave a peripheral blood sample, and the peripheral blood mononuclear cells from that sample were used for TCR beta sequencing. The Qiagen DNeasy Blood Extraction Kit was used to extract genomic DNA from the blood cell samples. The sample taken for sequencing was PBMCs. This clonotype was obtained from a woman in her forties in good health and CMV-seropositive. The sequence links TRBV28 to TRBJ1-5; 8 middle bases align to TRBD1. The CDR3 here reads CASSAVQGAHSNQPQHF. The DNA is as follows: TGTGCCAGCAGTGCAGTCCAGGGGGCACATAGCAATCAGCCCCAGCATTTT.